This TCR beta chain was identified in a study of T cell responses to AZD1222 COVID-19 vaccine. On this clone itself: Its antigen remains unidentified.

Profiling relied on immunoSEQ multiplex PCR, and the TCRdb table lists in-frame clones only, not all of them. The sample consists of some 180,000 clones, around nine tenths of them appearing once. CDR3 size: 13 residues. CDR1 GTSNPN and CDR2 SVGIG come from the germline V gene (reference sequence). Trimming removed 2 bases from V and 2 bases from J, with 10 bases in between. General study findings and limits: There were repertoire samples only from the period after the peak T cell response. Researchers report vaccine-associated CD4 TCRs spanning spike, with dominance at 160-218 and 743-854.

This chain links TRBV30 with TRBJ2-7; D remains unclear. This receptor was obtained from an adult who received the AZD1222 COVID-19 vaccine. Material: peripheral blood, obtained 28 days after the second AZD1222 dose. The CDR3 nucleotides read TGTGCCTGGAGTAGGGCAGTAACCTACGAGCAGTACTTC. Its translation: CAWSRAVTYEQYF.